This note documents a single T cell receptor beta chain sequence. Antigen specificity is unknown. These data are taken from a study of cytomegalovirus exposure and HLA in healthy donors. Germline CDR1 reads MNHNS; CDR2 reads SASEGT. Trimming took off 2 bases at V and 7 bases at J, with 8 bases between the two ends. The CDR3 has 13 residues. Both 60 Vbeta primers and 13 Jbeta primers went into the PCR. This table comes from immunoSEQ multiplex PCR, and its TCRdb copy is limited to in-frame clones, with some not included. The profile shows fewer than 110,000 clones, approximately 79% of them singletons. Study results and caveats: Testing in vitro showed a few CMV-associated chains specific for CMV antigens.

The source of this sequence is a woman aged 35 to 49 in good health and CMV-seropositive. The genes are TRBV6-1 and TRBJ2-2; D may be TRBD2 (6 bases). Source material: PBMCs. CDR3 DNA sequence: TGTGCCAGCAGTGAACGGGAGAGCGGGGAGCTGTTTTTT. Amino acid sequence: CASSERESGELFF.